Shown below are 27 T cell receptor beta chains from a single sample sequenced in a study of blood T cells in healthy people across ages. The authors ran a second PCR of roughly 6 to 11 cycles using a sample-barcoded 5' primer and a J-beta primer mix. TCRdb passed the 5' RACE reads through MiXCR, listing each CDR3 protein once. The sample has fewer than 900,000 distinct CDR3 sequences, 35% to 40% seen once. The sequencing sample was made of blood. Receptor source: a man between 18 and 29 years old in good health.

The chain uses TRBV20-1 and TRBJ2-1, with 8 bases fitting TRBD2. CDR1 is DFQATT, CDR2 SNEGSKA, per germline (reference sequence). There are 15 residues in the CDR3. The junction had 13 bases not matched to a gene; V was cut back by 3 bases and J by 9 bases. Written as DNA, the CDR3 is TGCAGTGCTAGGGACCCCTGGCGGGAGGATCGTGAGCAGTTCTTC. It codes for CSARDPWREDREQFF.

The sample holds a few counts of this clonotype. This chain joins TRBV12-3 or TRBV12-4 and TRBJ1-1; D is unresolved. The V end lost 3 bases, the J end lost 4 bases, and 12 bases lay between the germline ends. The CDR3 covers 14 residues. DNA for the CDR3: TGTGCCAGCAGTTTCGCAAGGGAGGCCACTGAAGCTTTCTTT. Its protein product is CASSFAREATEAFF.

This clonotype was detected only a few times. The rearrangement uses TRBV5-1 and TRBJ1-2, with 8 bases aligning to TRBD1. With 0 bases clipped from V and 5 bases from J, the junction kept 3 bases outside the gene matches. CDR3 length equals 14 residues. CDR1 is SGHRS, CDR2 YFSETQ, per germline. DNA of the CDR3: TGCGCCAGCAGCTTGGAGGACAGGGAATATGGCTACACCTTC. Residues: CASSLEDREYGYTF.

This sequence joins TRBV5-1 and TRBJ2-5; possible D gene TRBD1, 5 bases. The CDR3 runs 16 residues. V lost 0 bases and J lost 0, with 12 bases in between. Germline V CDR1 and CDR2: SGHRS, YFSETQ. The CDR3 DNA reads as TGCGCCAGCAGCTTGGTTATAGGGGCCAACCAAGAGACCCAGTACTTC. Translated, it gives CASSLVIGANQETQYF.

About this clonotype: Given a much more abundant clone one base away, this may be a read error. This chain joins TRBV13 and TRBJ2-1; TRBD2 might be the D (5 bases). Germline V lookup: CDR1 PRHDT, CDR2 FYEKMQ (reference sequence). The CDR3 consists of 13 residues. Deletions cut 5 bases from V and 13 bases from J, with 18 bases between. The CDR3 nucleotides are TGTGCCAGCAGCCAACGAGTAAGGGAGACCCAGTTCTTC. As protein: CASSQRVRETQFF. The complete variable domain, with remaining parts taken from reference TRBV13 and TRBJ2-1, reads AAGVIQSPRHLIKEKRETATLKCYPIPRHDTVYWYQQGPGQDPQFLISFYEKMQSDKGSIPDRFSAQQFSDYHSELNMSSLELGDSALYFCASSQRVRETQFFGPGTRLTVL.

This chain connects TRBV9 to TRBJ2-3; a possible D gene is TRBD1 (6 bases). V lost 0 bases, J lost 1 base, and 12 bases lay in between. This CDR3 contains 16 residues. The germline CDR1 and CDR2 sequences are SGDLS and YYNGEE. The CDR3 coding sequence is TGTGCCAGCAGCGTAGTACAGGGAACCGGCACAGATACGCAGTATTTT. Translated, it gives CASSVVQGTGTDTQYF.

This clonotype occurred a few times. The chain couples TRBV29-1 to TRBJ2-3; D possibly uses TRBD1 or TRBD2 (5 bases each). V was shortened by 7 bases and J by 2 bases, with 10 bases between the two germline ends. Per germline, CDR1 SQVTM and CDR2 ANQGSEA. The CDR3 totals 12 residues. CDR3 DNA sequence: TGCAGCGCCCCCGGGGCCACAGATACGCAGTATTTT. It specifies CSAPGATDTQYF.

The sample holds a few counts of this clonotype. The J gene is TRBJ2-7, the V gene TRBV5-1; the match to TRBD2 covers 8 bases. This CDR3 spans 15 amino acids. Germline loops: CDR1 SGHRS, CDR2 YFSETQ. Trimming took 4 bases from V and 7 from J; bases not matched to a gene: 13. CDR3 DNA: TGCGCCAGCAGCCAAATCCGGGGGGGGTACAATGAGCAGTACTTC. Its protein product is CASSQIRGGYNEQYF. Full variable domain (rest looked up from reference TRBV5-1 and TRBJ2-7): KAGVTQTPRYLIKTRGQQVTLSCSPISGHRSVSWYQQTPGQGLQFLFEYFSETQRNKGNFPGRFSGRQFSNSRSEMNVSTLELGDSALYLCASSQIRGGYNEQYFGPGTRLTVT.

This clonotype came up a few times. V usage is TRBV11-2 and J usage is TRBJ2-5; tentatively, D is TRBD1 or TRBD2 (5 bases each). The CDR3 runs to 18 residues. Looked up from germline, CDR1 is SGHAT and CDR2 is FQNNGV. Trimming pared 5 bases from V and 1 base from J, leaving 23 bases between. CDR3 sequence (DNA): TGTGCCAGCAGCGAGGGGTGGGCAGGGACCGAACTCCAAGAGACCCAGTACTTC. It yields the protein CASSEGWAGTELQETQYF.

The table lists this clonotype with a few counts. The chain links TRBV24-1 to TRBJ2-3; D not resolved. This CDR3 contains 13 residues. CDR1 KGHDR and CDR2 SFDVKD come from the germline V gene. Trimming removed 3 bases at V and 4 bases at J, with 7 bases between. The CDR3 loop reads CATSDEAPDTQYF. The CDR3 DNA is TGTGCCACCAGTGATGAGGCCCCAGATACGCAGTATTTT.

The rearrangement links TRBV29-1 to TRBJ2-4; maybe TRBD1 (6 bases). V lost 7 bases, J lost 9 bases, and 13 bases lay in between. CDR1 SQVTM and CDR2 ANQGSEA come from the germline V gene. The length of the CDR3 is 11 residues. The CDR3 loop is CSGHRDSIQYF. CDR3 nucleotides: TGCAGCGGACACAGGGATAGCATTCAGTACTTC.

A word on this clonotype: The CDR3 does not close with the conserved phenylalanine or tryptophan, likely indicating a read error. V and J are TRBV7-9 and TRBJ2-1, with 10 bases that match TRBD1. The germline CDR1 and CDR2 sequences are SEHNR and FQNEAQ (reference sequence). This CDR3 region has 19 residues. The CDR3 loop is CANSTLFRTGGASYNEQFL. In nucleotides, the CDR3 is TGTGCCAACAGCACACTATTCCGGACAGGGGGGGCATCCTACAATGAGCAGTTCTTA.

The chain joins TRBV25-1 to TRBJ2-1; 10 nucleotides match TRBD1. Looked up from germline, CDR1 is MGHDK and CDR2 is SYGVNS. After removal of 11 bases from V and 9 bases from J, the junction contained 13 bases not matched to a gene. The CDR3 has 14 amino acids. The CDR3 loop reads CAGSLAGQGGEQFF. For the CDR3, the DNA is TGTGCCGGCTCCTTGGCCGGACAGGGGGGTGAGCAGTTCTTC.

The rearrangement links TRBV6-5 to TRBJ2-7; D ambiguous. CDR3 length: 14 residues. Trimming removed 6 bases at V and 2 bases at J, with 14 bases between. The germline V gene encodes CDR1 MNHEY and CDR2 SVGAGI. Here the CDR3 reads CASSQDPATYEQYF. DNA of the CDR3: TGTGCCAGCAGCCAGGACCCCGCAACCTACGAGCAGTACTTC.

V is TRBV3-1 and J is TRBJ2-5; TRBD2 matches at 10 bases. The DNA matches TRBJ2-7 better at its end, which makes the J call doubtful. The CDR3 is made up of 18 amino acids. From germline, CDR1 is LGHDT and CDR2 YNNKEL (reference sequence). The CDR3 region is CASSQEIPPAGGFYEQYF. The CDR3 DNA reads as TGTGCCAGCAGCCAAGAGATCCCTCCAGCGGGGGGGTTTTACGAGCAGTACTTC.

A remark on this clonotype: Germline and junction disagree at one end, which may indicate a read error. In DNA form, the CDR3 reads TGTGCCGGCAGCACTAGTTCGAACGGCTACACCTTC. Amino acids: CAGSTSSNGYTF. The chain carries TRBV7-2 and TRBJ1-2; D not certain. The CDR3 is 12 amino acids. CDR1 is SGHTA, CDR2 FQGNSA, per germline.

V is TRBV20-1 and J is TRBJ2-2, with D hard to call. Germline loops: CDR1 DFQATT, CDR2 SNEGSKA (reference sequence). There are 16 residues in the CDR3. Trimming pared 3 bases from V and 5 bases from J, leaving 19 bases between. CDR3 loop: CSASAPGSGTTGELFF. DNA for the CDR3: TGCAGTGCTAGTGCCCCGGGCTCCGGAACGACCGGGGAGCTGTTTTTT.

The chain combines TRBV4-2 with TRBJ2-2, with D possibly matching TRBD1 (6 bases). The length of the CDR3 is 14 residues. Deletions cut 2 bases from V and 4 bases from J, with 8 bases between. Germline loops: CDR1 LGHNA, CDR2 YNFKEQ. CDR3 coding DNA: TGTGCCAGCAGCCAACTAGGGGGCACCGGGGAGCTGTTTTTT. It is translated as CASSQLGGTGELFF.

This clonotype was seen only a few times. This chain links TRBV6-5 with TRBJ1-1, with TRBD1 identical over 9 bases. CDR1 MNHEY and CDR2 SVGAGI come from the germline V gene. With V trimmed by 4 bases and J by 0 bases, 6 bases remained unmatched. The CDR3 is 16 amino acids. CDR3 in amino acids: CASSSPGTGLNTEAFF. The CDR3 DNA follows: TGTGCCAGCAGTTCCCCCGGGACAGGGTTGAACACTGAAGCTTTCTTT.

This clonotype occurred many times. In DNA, the CDR3 is TGCAGCGCTACCGTGGACAGAAACCCTGGCTACACCTTC. Protein sequence: CSATVDRNPGYTF. The chain links TRBV29-1 to TRBJ1-2; tentative D call: TRBD1 (6 bases). The germline V and J ends were trimmed by 7 bases and 7 bases, with 19 bases remaining between them. The CDR3 runs to 13 residues. The germline V gene encodes CDR1 SQVTM and CDR2 ANQGSEA. Variable domain in full (rest from reference TRBV29-1 and TRBJ1-2): SAVISQKPSRDICQRGTSLTIQCQVDSQVTMMFWYRQQPGQSLTLIATANQGSEATYESGFVIDKFPISRPNLTFSTLTVSNMSPEDSSIYLCSATVDRNPGYTFGSGTRLTVV.

The chain combines TRBV5-6 with TRBJ1-1; D gene unclear. Germline loops: CDR1 SGHDT, CDR2 YYEEEE. Deletions cut 4 bases from V and 3 bases from J, with 13 bases between. CDR3 length: 14 amino acids. The CDR3 DNA reads TGTGCCAGCAGCCCGTGGCAGACGTACACTGAAGCTTTCTTT. It codes for CASSPWQTYTEAFF.

The chain joins TRBV14 to TRBJ2-7; 8 bases agree with TRBD1. The V gene end was trimmed by 4 bases and the J gene end by 0 bases; junction bases not matched to a gene: 11. The CDR3 contains 17 residues. From germline, CDR1 is SGHDN and CDR2 FVKESK. CDR3 sequence: CASSPPRGQDHSYEQYF. CDR3 sequence (DNA): TGTGCCAGCAGCCCCCCTCGGGGACAGGATCACTCCTACGAGCAGTACTTC.

This clonotype turned up a few times. The J gene is TRBJ1-2, the V gene TRBV7-6; 9 nucleotides line up with TRBD1. The CDR3 spans 14 residues. With 6 bases clipped from V and 6 bases from J, the junction kept 8 bases outside the gene matches. The V gene's germline CDR1 is SGHVS and CDR2 FNYEAQ. The CDR3 sequence is CASSSRRQGDGYTF. CDR3 DNA: TGTGCCAGCAGTTCCCGTCGACAGGGGGATGGCTACACCTTC.

This clonotype appeared once. The rearrangement uses TRBV7-8 and TRBJ2-3, with 12 positions matching TRBD2. Trimming cost V 5 bases and J 4 bases; bases outside gene matches: 7. This CDR3 has 16 amino acids. Per the germline V gene, CDR1 is SGHVS and CDR2 is FQNEAQ. CDR3 nucleotide sequence: TGTGCCAGCAGCCTTAGACTAGCGGGAGCCCCAGATACGCAGTATTTT. Its protein product is CASSLRLAGAPDTQYF.

The CDR3 DNA sequence: TGTGCCAGCTCACCACCGGAGATGGCGGCGGTGGATGGCTACACCTTC. Its protein product is CASSPPEMAAVDGYTF. The gene calls are TRBV18 and TRBJ1-2; D call uncertain. This CDR3 region has 16 residues. Trimming left V 0 bases short and J 6 bases short, with 17 bases between. The V gene's germline CDR1 is KGHSH and CDR2 LQKENI.

Details on this clonotype: A much larger clonotype is one base distant, so this may be a read error. The CDR3, as DNA: TGCAGTGCCGGGGACAGGGGAGGCTACGAGCAGTACTTC. Protein sequence: CSAGDRGGYEQYF. The chain links TRBV20-1 to TRBJ2-7; 10 bases are shared with TRBD1. Losses at the gene ends were 6 bases for V and 3 bases for J; bases not matched to a gene: 5. The germline CDR1 and CDR2 sequences are DFQATT and SNEGSKA (reference sequence). This CDR3 has 13 residues.

This clonotype has a single count. The junction differs from germline at one of its ends, possibly a read error. The chain uses TRBV12-3 or TRBV12-4 and TRBJ2-3; D unclear. The CDR3 contains 15 residues. CDR3 bases: TGTGCCGGCAGTTTATGGCGGCAGCCCGAAGATACGCAGTATTTT. Translated: CAGSLWRQPEDTQYF.